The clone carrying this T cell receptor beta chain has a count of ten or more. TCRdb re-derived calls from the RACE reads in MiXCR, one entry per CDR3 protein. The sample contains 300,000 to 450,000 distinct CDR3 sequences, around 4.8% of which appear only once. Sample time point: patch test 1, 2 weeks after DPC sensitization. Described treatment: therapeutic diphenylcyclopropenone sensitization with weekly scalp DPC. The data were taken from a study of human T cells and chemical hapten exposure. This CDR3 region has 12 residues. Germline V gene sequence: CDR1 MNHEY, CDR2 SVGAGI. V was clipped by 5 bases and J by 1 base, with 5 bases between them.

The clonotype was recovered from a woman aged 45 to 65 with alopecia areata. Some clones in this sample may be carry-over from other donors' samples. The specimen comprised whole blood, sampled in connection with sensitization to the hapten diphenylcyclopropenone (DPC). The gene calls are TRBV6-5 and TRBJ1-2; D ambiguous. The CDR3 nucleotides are TGTGCCAGCAGTCCGGATAACTATGGCTACACCTTC. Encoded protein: CASSPDNYGYTF.